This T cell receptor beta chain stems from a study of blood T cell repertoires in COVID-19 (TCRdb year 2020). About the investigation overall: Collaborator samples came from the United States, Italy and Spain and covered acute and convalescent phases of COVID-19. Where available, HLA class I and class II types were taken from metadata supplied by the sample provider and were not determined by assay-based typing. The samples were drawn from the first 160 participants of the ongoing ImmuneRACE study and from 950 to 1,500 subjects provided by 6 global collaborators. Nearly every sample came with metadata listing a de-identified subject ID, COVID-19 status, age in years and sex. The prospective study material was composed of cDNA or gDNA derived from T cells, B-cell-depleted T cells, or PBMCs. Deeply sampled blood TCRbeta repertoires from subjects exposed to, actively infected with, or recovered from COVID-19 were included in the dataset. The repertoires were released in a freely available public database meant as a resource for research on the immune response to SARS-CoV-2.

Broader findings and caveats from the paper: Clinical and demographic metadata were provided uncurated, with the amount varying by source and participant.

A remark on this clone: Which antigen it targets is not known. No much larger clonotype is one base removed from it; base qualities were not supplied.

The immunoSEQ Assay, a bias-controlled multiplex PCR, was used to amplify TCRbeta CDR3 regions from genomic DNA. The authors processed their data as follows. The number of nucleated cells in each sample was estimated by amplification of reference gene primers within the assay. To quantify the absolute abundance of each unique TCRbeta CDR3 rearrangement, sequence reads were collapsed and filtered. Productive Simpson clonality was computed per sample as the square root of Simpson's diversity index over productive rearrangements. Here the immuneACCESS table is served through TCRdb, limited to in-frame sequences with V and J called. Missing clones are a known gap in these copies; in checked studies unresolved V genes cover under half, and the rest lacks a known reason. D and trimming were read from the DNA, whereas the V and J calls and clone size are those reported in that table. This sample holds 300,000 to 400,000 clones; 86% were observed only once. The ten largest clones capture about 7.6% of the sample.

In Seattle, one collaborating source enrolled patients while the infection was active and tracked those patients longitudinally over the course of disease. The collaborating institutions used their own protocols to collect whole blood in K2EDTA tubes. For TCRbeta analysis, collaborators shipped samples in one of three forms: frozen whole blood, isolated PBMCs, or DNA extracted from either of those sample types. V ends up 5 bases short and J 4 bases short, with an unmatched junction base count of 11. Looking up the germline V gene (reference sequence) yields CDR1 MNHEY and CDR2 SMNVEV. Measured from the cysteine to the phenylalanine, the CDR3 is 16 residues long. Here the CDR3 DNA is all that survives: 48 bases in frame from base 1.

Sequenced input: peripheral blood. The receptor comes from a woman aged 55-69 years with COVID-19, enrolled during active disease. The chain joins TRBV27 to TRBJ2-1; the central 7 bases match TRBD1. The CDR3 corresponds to CASSLSGQLVYNEQFF. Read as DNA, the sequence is TGTGCCAGCAGTCTTTCGGGACAGCTCGTTTACAATGAGCAGTTCTTC.